A selection of T cell receptor beta chains follows, all from one sample in a study of beta chain features in type 1 diabetes. Method: immunoSEQ multiplex PCR; TCRdb's copy keeps in-frame clones and lacks some. The table has some 120,000 clones, around a sixth seen once; the top ten hold 2.6%. Sequenced: central memory CD4+ T cells from blood. The receptor set was obtained from a young man with type 1 diabetes. Each CDR3 is given with its conserved first and last residue. The order of the fields is V gene, D gene, clone size, J gene, CDR3 DNA, CDR3 protein. D genes are given only for firm matches. Rows may omit the clone size; those that give it use once, few, many or a size class.

TRBV20-1,-,-,TRBJ1-2,TGCAGTAGTAGCGGCGGTGGCTACACCTTC,CSSSGGGYTF
TRBV5-1,TRBD1,-,TRBJ1-5,TGCGCCAGCAGCCCGACAGGGAACAATCAGCCCCAGCATTTT,CASSPTGNNQPQHF
TRBV7-2,-,-,TRBJ2-7,TGTGCCAGCAGCTCCAACCCCGACAGGAACTCCTACGAGCAGTACTTC,CASSSNPDRNSYEQYF
TRBV7-2,-,-,TRBJ2-1,TGTGCCAGCAGCACCCAATCCTCCTACAATGAGCAGTTCTTC,CASSTQSSYNEQFF
TRBV5-4,-,few,TRBJ2-1,TGTGCCAGCAGCTTGCCGAGCGGAGCCTACAATGAGCAGTTCTTC,CASSLPSGAYNEQFF
TRBV14,-,-,TRBJ2-1,TGTGCCAGCAGCCAAGGAGGGGGCTCCTACAATGAGCAGTTCTTC,CASSQGGGSYNEQFF
TRBV7-2,-,many,TRBJ1-2,TGTGCCAGCAGCTTTAGTCAGGGATACTATGGCTACACCTTC,CASSFSQGYYGYTF
TRBV4-2,TRBD2,-,TRBJ2-5,TGTGCCAGCAGCCAAGGGGGAGCGGGGGTTGAGACCCAGTACTTC,CASSQGGAGVETQYF
TRBV4-2,-,-,TRBJ2-2,TGTGCCAGCAGCCAAGATTTTACGGGGGGCCCCGGGGAGCTGTTTTTT,CASSQDFTGGPGELFF
TRBV29-1,-,-,TRBJ1-5,TGCAGCGTTGCGGCAGGGTATAGCAATCAGCCCCAGCATTTT,CSVAAGYSNQPQHF
TRBV7-2,-,-,TRBJ2-7,TGTGCCAGCGAGCGGTCAGCCTACGAGCAGTACTTC,CASERSAYEQYF
TRBV5-1,-,-,TRBJ2-3,TGCGCCAGCAGCCCCCCTAGCACAGATACGCAGTATTTT,CASSPPSTDTQYF
TRBV19,-,few,TRBJ1-1,TGTGCCAGTAACGATCACACTGAAGCTTTCTTT,CASNDHTEAFF
TRBV2,TRBD2,-,TRBJ2-1,TGTGCCAGCAGTGGACTAGCGGGAGTGATCGATGAGCAGTTCTTC,CASSGLAGVIDEQFF
TRBV6-6,-,-,TRBJ2-6,TGTGCCAGCAGTTCCCACGATTCTGGGGCCAACGTCCTGACTTTC,CASSSHDSGANVLTF
TRBV30,TRBD1,few,TRBJ1-6,TGTGCCTGGAGTGAGACAGGGAGATCACCCCTCCACTTT,CAWSETGRSPLHF
TRBV11-2,TRBD2,-,TRBJ2-7,TGTGCCAGCAGCGGGGGACTAGCGGGAGTCCGCGAGCAGTACTTC,CASSGGLAGVREQYF
TRBV30,-,many,TRBJ2-1,TGTGCCTGGGCCGGGGGCAATGAGCAGTTCTTC,CAWAGGNEQFF
TRBV7-6,-,-,TRBJ2-5,TGTGCCAGCAGCTTACCAGATACTCGGGCCCAGTACTTC,CASSLPDTRAQYF
TRBV28,-,-,TRBJ1-5,TGTGCCAGCAGCCCCCACTTGAGTGGCAATCAGCCCCAGCATTTT,CASSPHLSGNQPQHF
TRBV28,TRBD2,few,TRBJ2-5,TGTGCCAGCAGTTTACCCGGACTAGGCGAGACCCAGTACTTC,CASSLPGLGETQYF
TRBV30,-,-,TRBJ2-7,TGTGCCTGGAGTGTTGGGACACCATACGAGCAGTACTTC,CAWSVGTPYEQYF
TRBV11-3,-,few,TRBJ2-1,TGTGCCAGCAGCCCCTTTGAGAGGTCCTACAATGAGCAGTTCTTC,CASSPFERSYNEQFF
TRBV29-1,-,-,TRBJ1-1,TGCAGCGTTCGGCACTACATGAACACTGAAGCTTTCTTT,CSVRHYMNTEAFF
TRBV30,-,few,TRBJ1-2,TGTGCCTGGGGGGGACGACTTACGGACGGAAGAAACTATGGCTACACCTTC,CAWGGRLTDGRNYGYTF
TRBV6-5,-,-,TRBJ2-5,TGTGCCAGCAGTTATCGCCAGGCCTCGGAGACCCAGTACTTC,CASSYRQASETQYF
TRBV30,-,few,TRBJ1-4,TGTGCCTGGAGTGTAGGGGAAAAACTGTTTTTT,CAWSVGEKLFF
TRBV7-2,TRBD2,-,TRBJ2-1,TGTGCCAGCAGCCTTGGGATAGCGGGGAATGAGCAGTTCTTC,CASSLGIAGNEQFF
TRBV9,-,-,TRBJ2-1,TGTGCCAGCAGCGCCCGACAGACTACTACCTACAATGAGCAGTTCTTC,CASSARQTTTYNEQFF
TRBV7-9,TRBD1,-,TRBJ2-7,TGTGCCAGCAGCTTCGCAGGGGGCTTCTACGAGCAGTACTTC,CASSFAGGFYEQYF
TRBV7-9,TRBD1,many,TRBJ2-5,TGTGCCAGCAGCTGGACAGGGGGCCCTCAAGAGACCCAGTACTTC,CASSWTGGPQETQYF
TRBV5-1,TRBD2,-,TRBJ2-3,TGCGCCAGCAGCATGGGACTAGCGTCTAGCACAGATACGCAGTATTTT,CASSMGLASSTDTQYF
TRBV11-2,-,few,TRBJ1-3,TGTGCCAGCAGCCGCCTCGGGCAAACTGGAAACACCATATATTTT,CASSRLGQTGNTIYF
TRBV14,-,-,TRBJ1-2,TGTGCCAGCAGCCAAGATCAATCTTATGGCTACACCTTC,CASSQDQSYGYTF
TRBV10-3,-,-,TRBJ1-1,TGTGCCATCAGGGAGAGCGGGAAGAACACTGAAGCTTTCTTT,CAIRESGKNTEAFF
TRBV7-9,-,few,TRBJ1-1,TGTGCCAGCAGCTTAGGCGGAGACGACACTGAAGCTTTCTTT,CASSLGGDDTEAFF
TRBV7-9,TRBD1,-,TRBJ1-1,TGTGCCAGCAGCCAGGGGGCCACTGAAGCTTTCTTT,CASSQGATEAFF
TRBV4-1,TRBD1,-,TRBJ1-2,TGCGCCAGCAGCCTGGACAGGGCGAAGGGCTACACCTTC,CASSLDRAKGYTF
TRBV30,-,-,TRBJ2-1,TGTGCCTGGATACCCAGGACAGATGAGCAGTTCTTC,CAWIPRTDEQFF
TRBV14,TRBD1,-,TRBJ2-5,TGTGCCAGCAGCCAAGATATGACAGGGAAAGAGACCCAGTACTTC,CASSQDMTGKETQYF
TRBV7-8,-,-,TRBJ2-7,TGTGCCAGCAGCTTAGGTCGGGGGAATGTGCACGAGCAGTACTTC,CASSLGRGNVHEQYF
TRBV10-3,-,few,TRBJ2-5,TGTGCCATCAGTGTTAGTAGTCAAGAGACCCAGTACTTC,CAISVSSQETQYF
TRBV2,-,once,TRBJ2-5,TGTGCCAGCAATGTCTACCGCCAAGAGACCCAGTACTTC,CASNVYRQETQYF
TRBV5-1,TRBD1,-,TRBJ2-5,TGCGCCAGCAGCCCAGGGACAGGGCGGACCTCGGAGACCCAGTACTTC,CASSPGTGRTSETQYF
TRBV4-1,-,few,TRBJ1-4,TGCGCCAGCAGCGAACTAGGGAGATCAACTAATGAAAAACTGTTTTTT,CASSELGRSTNEKLFF
TRBV5-1,TRBD1,few,TRBJ1-2,TGCGCCAGCAGCTTCACAGGGGAGAAAGGTGGCTACACCTTC,CASSFTGEKGGYTF
TRBV7-2,TRBD1,few,TRBJ2-7,TGTGCCAGCAGCCCCCGACCACAGGGGACATCCCACGAGCAGTACTTC,CASSPRPQGTSHEQYF
TRBV30,-,-,TRBJ2-1,TGTGCCTGGAGTGTTTGGCAGGGGTACAATGAGCAGTTCTTC,CAWSVWQGYNEQFF
TRBV25-1,-,-,TRBJ1-2,TGTGCCAGCAGTGAAATGTTTGGCTACACCTTC,CASSEMFGYTF
TRBV29-1,-,many,TRBJ1-1,TGCAGCGGGGGACATTGGAACACTGAAGCTTTCTTT,CSGGHWNTEAFF
TRBV7-2,-,-,TRBJ1-2,TGTGCCAGCAGCTCAAACCCGACAGGTTCTGAGTATGGCTACACCTTC,CASSSNPTGSEYGYTF
TRBV6-1,-,once,TRBJ2-7,TGTGCCAGCAGTCCCCATGGAGGGGGCGAGCAGTACTTC,CASSPHGGGEQYF
TRBV19,-,-,TRBJ2-5,TGTGCCAGTAGTGAATCCGAAAGGGACAAAGAGACCCAGTACTTC,CASSESERDKETQYF